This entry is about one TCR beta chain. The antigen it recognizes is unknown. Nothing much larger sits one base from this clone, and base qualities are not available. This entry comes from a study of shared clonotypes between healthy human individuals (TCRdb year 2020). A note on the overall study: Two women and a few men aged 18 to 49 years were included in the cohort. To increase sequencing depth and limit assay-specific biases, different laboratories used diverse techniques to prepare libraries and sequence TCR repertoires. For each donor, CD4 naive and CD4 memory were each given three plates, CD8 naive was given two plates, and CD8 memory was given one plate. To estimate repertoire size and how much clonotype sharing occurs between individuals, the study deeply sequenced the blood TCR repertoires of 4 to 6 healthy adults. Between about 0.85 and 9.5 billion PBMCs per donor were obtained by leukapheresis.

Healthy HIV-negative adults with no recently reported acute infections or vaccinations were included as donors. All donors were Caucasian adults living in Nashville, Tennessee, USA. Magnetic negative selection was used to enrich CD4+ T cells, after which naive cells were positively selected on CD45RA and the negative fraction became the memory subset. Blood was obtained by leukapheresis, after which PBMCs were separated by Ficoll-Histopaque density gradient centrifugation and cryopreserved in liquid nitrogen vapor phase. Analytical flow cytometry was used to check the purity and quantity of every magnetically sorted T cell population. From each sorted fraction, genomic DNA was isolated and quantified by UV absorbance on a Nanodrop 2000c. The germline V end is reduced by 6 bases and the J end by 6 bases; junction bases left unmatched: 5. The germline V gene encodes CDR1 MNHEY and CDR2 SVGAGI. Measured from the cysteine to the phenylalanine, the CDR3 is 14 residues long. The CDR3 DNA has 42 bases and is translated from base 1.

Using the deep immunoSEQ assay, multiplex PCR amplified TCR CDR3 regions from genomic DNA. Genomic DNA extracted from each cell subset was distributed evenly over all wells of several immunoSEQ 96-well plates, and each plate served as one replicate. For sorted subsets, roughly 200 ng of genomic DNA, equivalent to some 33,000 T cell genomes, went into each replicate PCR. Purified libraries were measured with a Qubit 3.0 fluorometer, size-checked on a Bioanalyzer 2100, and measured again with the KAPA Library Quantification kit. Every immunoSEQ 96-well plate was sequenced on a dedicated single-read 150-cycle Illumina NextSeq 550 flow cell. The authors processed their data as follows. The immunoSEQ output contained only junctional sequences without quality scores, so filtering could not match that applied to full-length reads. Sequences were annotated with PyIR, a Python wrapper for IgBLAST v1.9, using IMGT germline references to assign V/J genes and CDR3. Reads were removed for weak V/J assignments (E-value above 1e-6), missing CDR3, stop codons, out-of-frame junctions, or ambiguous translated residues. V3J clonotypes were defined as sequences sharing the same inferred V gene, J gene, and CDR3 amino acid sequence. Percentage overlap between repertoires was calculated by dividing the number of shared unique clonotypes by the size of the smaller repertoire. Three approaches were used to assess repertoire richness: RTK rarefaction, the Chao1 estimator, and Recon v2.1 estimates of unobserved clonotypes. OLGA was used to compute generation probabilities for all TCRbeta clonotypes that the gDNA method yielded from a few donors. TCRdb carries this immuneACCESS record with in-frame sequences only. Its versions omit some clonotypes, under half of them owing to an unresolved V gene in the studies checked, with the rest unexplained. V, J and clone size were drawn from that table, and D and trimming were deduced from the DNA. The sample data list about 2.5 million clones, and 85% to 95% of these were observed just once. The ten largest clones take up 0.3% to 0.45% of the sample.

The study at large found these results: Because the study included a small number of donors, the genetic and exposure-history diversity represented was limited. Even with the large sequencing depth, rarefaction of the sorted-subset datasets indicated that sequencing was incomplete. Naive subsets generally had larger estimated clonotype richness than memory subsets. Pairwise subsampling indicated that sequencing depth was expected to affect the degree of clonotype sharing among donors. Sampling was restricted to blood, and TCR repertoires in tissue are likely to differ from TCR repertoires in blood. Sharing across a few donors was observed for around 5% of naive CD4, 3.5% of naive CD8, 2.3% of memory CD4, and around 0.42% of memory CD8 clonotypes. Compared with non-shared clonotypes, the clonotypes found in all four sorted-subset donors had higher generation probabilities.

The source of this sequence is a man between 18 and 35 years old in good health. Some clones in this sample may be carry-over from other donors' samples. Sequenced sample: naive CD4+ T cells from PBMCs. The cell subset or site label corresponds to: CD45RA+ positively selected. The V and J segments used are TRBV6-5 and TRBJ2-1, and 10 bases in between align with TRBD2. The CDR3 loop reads CASRPGLAVNEQFF. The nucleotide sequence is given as TGTGCCAGCAGGCCTGGACTAGCGGTCAATGAGCAGTTCTTC.